The T cell receptor beta chain under discussion was sequenced for a study of CD8 T cells in Susac syndrome. CD8+ and CD4+ T cells circulating in blood were sequenced for TCR beta. The study used treatment-naive patients who had stable or active relapsing-remitting disease as multiple sclerosis controls. This CDR3 is 13 amino acids long. V lost 3 bases and J 4 bases, leaving 9 bases between the germline ends. When the RNA was reverse transcribed, random hexamers were used with an input of about 0.45 to 1 ug. The immunoSEQ assay covered 54 Vbeta and 13 Jbeta segments for CDR3. Each CDR3 protein gets one entry after TCRdb re-called the immunoSEQ multiplex PCR reads with MiXCR. Seen here are about 66,000 distinct CDR3 sequences, around 96% observed once, and the top ten hold about 0.6%.

This chain connects TRBV12-3 or TRBV12-4 to TRBJ1-2; a weak D match, TRBD1 (5 bases). The specimen sequenced was CD8+ T cells from PBMCs. This TCR came from a human donor with multiple sclerosis. CDR3 residues: CASSLGQVYGYTF. CDR3 in DNA: TGTGCCAGCAGTTTGGGGCAGGTCTATGGCTACACCTTC.